Listed below are T cell receptor beta chains from one sample, sequenced in a study of T cell responses to AZD1222 COVID-19 vaccine. TCRdb's copy holds only in-frame clones and misses some; the assay was immunoSEQ multiplex PCR. The data hold about 150,000 clones, with more than 80% observed a single time. The sequencing used peripheral blood, collected on day 0 of AZD1222 vaccination. The receptors originated from an adult in good health. Both conserved end residues are part of each CDR3. The order of the fields is V gene, D gene, J gene, clone size, CDR3 DNA, CDR3 protein. The D gene is left open where the match is weak. The listing skips clone size in some rows; elsewhere it reads once, few, many or a size class.

v_call: TRBV6-4
d_call: TRBD1
j_call: TRBJ1-3
clone_size: few
cdr3_nt: TGTGCCAGCAGTGACTCCGGACAGGGCAGTCCTGGAAACACCATATATTTT
cdr3_aa: CASSDSGQGSPGNTIYF

v_call: TRBV18
d_call: -
j_call: TRBJ1-4
clone_size: -
cdr3_nt: TGTGCCAGCTCACCACCGGGGGTGGGGAAACTGTTTTTT
cdr3_aa: CASSPPGVGKLFF

v_call: TRBV10-3
d_call: -
j_call: TRBJ2-1
clone_size: -
cdr3_nt: TGTGCCATCAGCGATAGGGTCGGATCCCTCAATGAGCAGTTCTTC
cdr3_aa: CAISDRVGSLNEQFF

v_call: TRBV10-3
d_call: -
j_call: TRBJ1-2
clone_size: -
cdr3_nt: TGTGCCATCAGTGAGTCGCAGACCTCCTATGGCTACACCTTC
cdr3_aa: CAISESQTSYGYTF

v_call: TRBV6-5
d_call: -
j_call: TRBJ2-1
clone_size: once
cdr3_nt: TGTGCCAGTACGGAAGGGGGGGCCTCATACAATGAGCAGTTCTTC
cdr3_aa: CASTEGGASYNEQFF

v_call: TRBV3-1/TRBV3-2
d_call: -
j_call: TRBJ2-3
clone_size: -
cdr3_nt: TGTGCCAGCAGCCAACCTAGGGGAGATACGCAGTATTTT
cdr3_aa: CASSQPRGDTQYF

v_call: TRBV5-1
d_call: -
j_call: TRBJ2-2
clone_size: -
cdr3_nt: TGCGCCAGCAGCCTACTGGGCGGGGCCAACACCGGGGAGCTGTTTTTT
cdr3_aa: CASSLLGGANTGELFF

v_call: TRBV4-3
d_call: -
j_call: TRBJ2-2
clone_size: -
cdr3_nt: TGCGCCAGCAGCCAAACCCTTTCCGGGAACACCGGGGAGCTGTTTTTT
cdr3_aa: CASSQTLSGNTGELFF

v_call: TRBV2
d_call: TRBD1
j_call: TRBJ2-1
clone_size: -
cdr3_nt: TGTGCCAGACAGGACAGGGGGCTTGATGAGCAGTTCTTC
cdr3_aa: CARQDRGLDEQFF

v_call: TRBV6-9
d_call: TRBD1
j_call: TRBJ1-1
clone_size: -
cdr3_nt: TGTGCCAGCAGTTGCGGACAGGGGAAGGAAGGAGGCCCGAACACTGAAGCTTTCTTT
cdr3_aa: CASSCGQGKEGGPNTEAFF

v_call: TRBV5-1
d_call: -
j_call: TRBJ1-5
clone_size: -
cdr3_nt: TGCGCCAGCAGCTTCACACCAATAACAGGGAGCAATCAGCCCCAGCATTTT
cdr3_aa: CASSFTPITGSNQPQHF